This T cell receptor (beta chain) was sequenced in a study of cytomegalovirus exposure and HLA in healthy donors. Deletions cut 3 bases from V and 1 base from J, with 10 bases between. This CDR3 is built from 14 residues. CDR1 and CDR2 from the germline V gene are MNHEY and SVGAGI. This clone occurred a few times. PCR used 60 Vbeta primers and 13 Jbeta primers. The assay was immunoSEQ multiplex PCR, and TCRdb's table has in-frame clones only and misses some. Counted here are some 60,000 clones, 80% occurring once; the ten biggest clones make up under 4%. The clonotype was recovered from a woman aged 40 to 50 in good health and CMV-seronegative. This sequence joins TRBV6-5 and TRBJ2-7, with D perhaps matching TRBD2 (5 bases). The sequenced sample was PBMCs. As DNA, the CDR3 is TGTGCCAGCAGTTATACGGCGGGTTCCTACGAGCAGTACTTC. This sequence encodes CASSYTAGSYEQYF.